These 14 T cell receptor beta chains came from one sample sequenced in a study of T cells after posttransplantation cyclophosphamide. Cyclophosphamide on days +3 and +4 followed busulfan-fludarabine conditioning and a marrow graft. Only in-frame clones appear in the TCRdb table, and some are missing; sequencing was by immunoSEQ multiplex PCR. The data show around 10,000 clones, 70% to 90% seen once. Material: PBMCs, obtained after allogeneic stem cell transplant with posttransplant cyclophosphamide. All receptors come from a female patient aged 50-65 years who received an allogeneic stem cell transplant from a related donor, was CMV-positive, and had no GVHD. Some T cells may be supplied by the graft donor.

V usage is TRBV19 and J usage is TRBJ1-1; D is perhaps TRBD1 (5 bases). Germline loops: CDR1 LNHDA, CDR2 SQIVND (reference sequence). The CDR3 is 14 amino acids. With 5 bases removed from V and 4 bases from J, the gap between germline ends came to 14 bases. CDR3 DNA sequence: TGTGCCAGTAGTTTCAGGGAAAGGAGCACTGAAGCTTTCTTT. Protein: CASSFRERSTEAFF.

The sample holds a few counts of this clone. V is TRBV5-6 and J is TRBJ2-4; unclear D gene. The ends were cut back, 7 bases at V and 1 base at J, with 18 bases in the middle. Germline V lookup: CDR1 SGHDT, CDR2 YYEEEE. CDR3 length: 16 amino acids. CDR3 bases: TGTGCCAGCGCCGAATGGCCCGACGGGGCCAAAAACATTCAGTACTTC. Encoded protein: CASAEWPDGAKNIQYF.

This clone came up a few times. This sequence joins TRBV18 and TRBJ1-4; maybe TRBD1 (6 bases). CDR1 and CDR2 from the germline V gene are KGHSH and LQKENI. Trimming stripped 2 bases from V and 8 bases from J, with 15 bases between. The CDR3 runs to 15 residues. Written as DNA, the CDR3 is TGTGCCAGCTCACCAGCCGGGACACCCTTGGAAAAACTGTTTTTT. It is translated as CASSPAGTPLEKLFF.

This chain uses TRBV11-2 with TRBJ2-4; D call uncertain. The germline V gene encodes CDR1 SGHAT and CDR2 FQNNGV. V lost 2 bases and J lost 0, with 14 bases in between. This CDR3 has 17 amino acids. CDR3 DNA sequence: TGTGCCAGCAGCTTATCGTTAGTCACTCTAGCCAAAAACATTCAGTACTTC. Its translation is CASSLSLVTLAKNIQYF.

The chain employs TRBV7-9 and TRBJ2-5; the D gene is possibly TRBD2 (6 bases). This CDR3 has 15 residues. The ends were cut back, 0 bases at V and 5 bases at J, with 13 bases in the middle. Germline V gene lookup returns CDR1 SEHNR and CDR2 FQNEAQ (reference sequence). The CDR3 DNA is TGTGCCAGCAGCTTAGCCGGGACTCTTGGGGAGACCCAGTACTTC. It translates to CASSLAGTLGETQYF.

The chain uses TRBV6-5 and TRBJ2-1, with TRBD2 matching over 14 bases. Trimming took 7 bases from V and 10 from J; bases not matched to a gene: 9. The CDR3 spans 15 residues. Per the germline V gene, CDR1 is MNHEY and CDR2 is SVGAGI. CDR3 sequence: CASMEGLAGVEEQFF. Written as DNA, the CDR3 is TGTGCCAGCATGGAGGGACTAGCGGGGGTTGAGGAGCAGTTCTTC.

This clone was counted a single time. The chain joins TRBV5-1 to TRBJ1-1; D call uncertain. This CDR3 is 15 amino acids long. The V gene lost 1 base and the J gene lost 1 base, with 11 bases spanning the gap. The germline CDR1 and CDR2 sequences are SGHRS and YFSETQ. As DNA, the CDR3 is TGCGCCAGCAGCTTGAGCGTCCAGCCGAACACTGAAGCTTTCTTT. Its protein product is CASSLSVQPNTEAFF.

CDR3 amino acids: CASSRGESSGNTIYF. For the CDR3, the DNA is TGTGCCAGTTCGAGAGGAGAGAGCTCTGGAAACACCATATATTTT. This chain joins TRBV6-6 and TRBJ1-3, with D hard to call. The CDR3 totals 15 residues. Trimming cost V 9 bases and J 0 bases, with 15 bases left between them. Germline-derived CDR1 and CDR2 are MNHNY and SVGAGI (reference sequence).

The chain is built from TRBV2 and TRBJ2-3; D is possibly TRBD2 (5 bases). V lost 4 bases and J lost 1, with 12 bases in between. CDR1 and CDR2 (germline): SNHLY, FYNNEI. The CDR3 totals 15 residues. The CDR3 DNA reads TGTGCCAGCAGTGGATCAAGCGGCCGCACAGATACGCAGTATTTT. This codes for CASSGSSGRTDTQYF.

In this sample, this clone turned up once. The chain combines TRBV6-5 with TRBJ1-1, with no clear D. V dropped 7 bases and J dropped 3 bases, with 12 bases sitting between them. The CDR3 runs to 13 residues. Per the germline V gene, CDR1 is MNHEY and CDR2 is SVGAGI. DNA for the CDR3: TGTGCCAGCATTTCCCGGGTTGACACTGAAGCTTTCTTT. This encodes CASISRVDTEAFF.

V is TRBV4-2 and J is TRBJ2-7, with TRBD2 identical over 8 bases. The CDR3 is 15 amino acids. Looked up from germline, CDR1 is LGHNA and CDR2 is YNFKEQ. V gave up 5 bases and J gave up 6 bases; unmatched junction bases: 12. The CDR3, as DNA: TGTGCCAGCAGCTTGTTTGGGCGGGGGGAGAGCGAGCAGTACTTC. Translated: CASSLFGRGESEQYF.

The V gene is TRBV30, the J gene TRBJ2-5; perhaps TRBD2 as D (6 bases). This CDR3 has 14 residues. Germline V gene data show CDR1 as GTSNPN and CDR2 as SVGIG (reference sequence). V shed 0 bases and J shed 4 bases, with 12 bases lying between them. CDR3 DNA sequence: TGTGCCTGGAGTGTAAGGAGGGTCGGAGAGACCCAGTACTTC. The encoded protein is CAWSVRRVGETQYF. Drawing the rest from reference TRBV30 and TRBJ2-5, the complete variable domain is SQTIHQWPATLVQPVGSPLSLECTVEGTSNPNLYWYRQAAGRGLQLLFYSVGIGQISSEVPQNLSASRPQDRQFILSSKKLLLSDSGFYLCAWSVRRVGETQYFGPGTRLLVL.

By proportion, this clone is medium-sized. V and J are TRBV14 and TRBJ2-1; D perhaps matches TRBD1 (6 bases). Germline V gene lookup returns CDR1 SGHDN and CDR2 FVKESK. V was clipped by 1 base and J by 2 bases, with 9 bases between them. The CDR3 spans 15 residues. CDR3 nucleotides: TGTGCCAGCAGCCAAGGCCAGGGGACCTACAATGAGCAGTTCTTC. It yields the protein CASSQGQGTYNEQFF.

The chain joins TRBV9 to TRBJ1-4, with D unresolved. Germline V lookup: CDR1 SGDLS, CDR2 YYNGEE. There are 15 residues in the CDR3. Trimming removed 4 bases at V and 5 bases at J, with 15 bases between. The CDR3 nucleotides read TGTGCCAGCAGCCCGACTACAGACTTAAATGAAAAACTGTTTTTT. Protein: CASSPTTDLNEKLFF.